These 29 T cell receptor beta chains were sequenced from one sample in a study of shared clonotypes between healthy human individuals. CD8 cells classed as naive were CD45RO-negative and positively selected for CCR7, excluding terminally differentiated effector memory CD45RA+ cells. Generated by immunoSEQ multiplex PCR, the TCRdb table keeps only in-frame clones and is missing some. The sample holds 650,000 to 800,000 clones, about 91% seen once. The sample comprised naive CD8+ T cells sorted from blood. These TCRs come from a man aged 25-45 years in good health.

This clone was detected only once. This rearrangement joins TRBV28 to TRBJ2-3, with 12 bases matching TRBD1. CDR1 and CDR2 (germline): MDHEN, SYDVKM. V was pared by 5 bases and J by 6 bases, with 6 bases of the junction left unmatched. The CDR3 length is 15 residues. The CDR3 DNA follows: TGTGCCAGCAGTCCGGGACAGGGGGCCGGGGATACGCAGTATTTT. Protein sequence: CASSPGQGAGDTQYF.

A remark on this clone: The same CDR3 can be traced to other DNA sequences in this sample. The chain combines TRBV11-2 with TRBJ2-3; D is undetermined. V was shortened by 0 bases and J by 4 bases, with 5 bases between the two germline ends. The germline V gene has CDR1 SGHAT and CDR2 FQNNGV. The CDR3 runs to 13 residues. This CDR3 is CASSLDLPDTQYF. The DNA of the CDR3 is TGTGCCAGCAGCTTAGATCTGCCAGATACGCAGTATTTT.

This clone was recorded a few times. The chain combines TRBV9 with TRBJ2-7, with D perhaps given as TRBD1 or TRBD2 (6 bases each). The germline V gene has CDR1 SGDLS and CDR2 YYNGEE. V lost 4 bases and J lost 12, with 17 bases in between. The CDR3 is 12 amino acids. CDR3 sequence reads: CASSPGEAVRYF. The CDR3, as DNA: TGTGCCAGCAGCCCAGGGGAGGCAGTGCGGTACTTC.

The V call is TRBV11-2, the J call TRBJ2-2; a weak D match, TRBD1 (6 bases). CDR3 size: 16 residues. Germline V gives CDR1 SGHAT, CDR2 FQNNGV. Trimming cost V 5 bases and J 6 bases, with 19 bases left between them. The CDR3 nucleotides read TGTGCCAGCAGCCCAAGCAGGGGCTTGGGGGCCGGGGAGCTGTTTTTT. Translation: CASSPSRGLGAGELFF.

The chain uses TRBV10-3 and TRBJ2-5; TRBD2 matches at 8 bases. The germline CDR1 and CDR2 sequences are ENHRY and SYGVKD. V shed 2 bases, J shed 2 bases, and the junction held 7 bases outside the gene matches. The CDR3 consists of 16 residues. This CDR3 is CAISEEGLAGQETQYF. CDR3 sequence (DNA): TGTGCCATCAGTGAGGAGGGTTTAGCGGGGCAAGAGACCCAGTACTTC.

The chain combines TRBV10-3 with TRBJ2-6, with D unresolved. V lost 10 bases and J lost 0, with 16 bases in between. CDR1 and CDR2 (germline): ENHRY, SYGVKD. CDR3 length: 16 amino acids. This CDR3 is CATRVHTLSGANVLTF. The CDR3 nucleotides are TGTGCCACACGGGTCCATACGCTCTCTGGGGCCAACGTCCTGACTTTC.

This chain links TRBV7-9 with TRBJ1-3; D is unresolved. CDR1 is SEHNR, CDR2 FQNEAQ, per germline (reference sequence). Trimming stripped 5 bases from V and 0 bases from J, with 11 bases between. The CDR3 is made up of 15 amino acids. The CDR3, as DNA: TGTGCCAGCAGCGTCCCCGGTTCCTCTGGAAACACCATATATTTT. Residues: CASSVPGSSGNTIYF.

There are a few counts of this clone. The sample contains more than one DNA sequence encoding this CDR3. The chain joins TRBV10-3 to TRBJ2-7, with D possibly TRBD1 on 6 matching bases. CDR1 is ENHRY and CDR2 is SYGVKD in the germline V gene. Trimming stripped 8 bases from V and 4 bases from J, with 6 bases between. This CDR3 has 10 amino acids. CDR3 sequence (DNA): TGTGCCATCGGGACATACGAGCAGTACTTC. Translated, it gives CAIGTYEQYF.

This sequence joins TRBV9 and TRBJ2-5, with 7 bases identical to TRBD2. This CDR3 comprises 17 residues. Per the germline V gene, CDR1 is SGDLS and CDR2 is YYNGEE. Unmatched junction bases numbered 13, after V lost 1 base and J lost 4 bases. This chain's CDR3 is CASSVSGVSPYRETQYF. DNA for the CDR3: TGTGCCAGCAGCGTAAGCGGGGTTAGCCCCTACAGAGAGACCCAGTACTTC.

The J gene is TRBJ2-5, the V gene TRBV7-9; unclear D gene. The CDR3 contains 14 residues. Germline V gives CDR1 SEHNR, CDR2 FQNEAQ (reference sequence). Between the trimmed V and J ends, which lost 5 bases and 2 bases, there was a span of 12 bases. The CDR3 DNA sequence: TGTGCCAGCAGCCCGCCAGAGGAACAAGAGACCCAGTACTTC. It codes for CASSPPEEQETQYF.

The gene calls are TRBV6-5 and TRBJ2-1, with D possibly called TRBD1 or TRBD2 (6 bases each). CDR3 size: 15 residues. Trimming shortened V by 4 bases and J by 5 bases, and 15 bases separated the two germline ends. CDR1 MNHEY and CDR2 SVGAGI come from the germline V gene. The CDR3 region is CASSLGGDPNNEQFF. The CDR3 nucleotides are TGTGCCAGCAGTTTGGGGGGCGACCCTAACAATGAGCAGTTCTTC.

The V call is TRBV27, the J call TRBJ1-1; TRBD1 aligns across 7 bases. V dropped 4 bases and J dropped 0; count of bases not matched to a gene: 8. The CDR3 consists of 16 residues. In germline, CDR1 is MNHEY, CDR2 SMNVEV (reference sequence). Here the CDR3 DNA reads TGTGCCAGCAGTTCCAGACAGGGAACCATGAACACTGAAGCTTTCTTT. Its protein is CASSSRQGTMNTEAFF.

The count of this clone is one. V is TRBV5-1 and J is TRBJ2-5; 8 bases align to TRBD2. The CDR3 spans 17 residues. CDR1 and CDR2 (germline): SGHRS, YFSETQ. Germline trimming cut 4 bases from V and 5 bases from J; bases unmatched to any gene: 16. The CDR3 spells CASSLGWVAGKRETQYF. The CDR3 DNA sequence: TGCGCCAGCAGCCTGGGTTGGGTAGCGGGAAAAAGGGAGACCCAGTACTTC.

This chain connects TRBV5-1 to TRBJ2-7; 10 positions agree with TRBD2. This CDR3 spans 15 amino acids. In germline, CDR1 is SGHRS, CDR2 YFSETQ. The ends lost 4 bases at V and 2 bases at J; junction bases unmatched: 6. CDR3 region: CASSPGTSEPYEQYF. The CDR3 DNA follows: TGCGCCAGCAGCCCCGGGACTAGCGAACCCTACGAGCAGTACTTC.

The gene calls are TRBV19 and TRBJ2-5, with 9 bases that match TRBD1. V lost 6 bases to trimming and J lost 0 bases; unmatched junction nucleotides: 2. Per the germline V gene, CDR1 is LNHDA and CDR2 is SQIVND (reference sequence). This CDR3 has 14 residues. The CDR3 loop is CASSGTGYQETQYF. CDR3 bases: TGTGCCAGTAGCGGGACAGGGTACCAAGAGACCCAGTACTTC.

The V and J genes are TRBV5-1 and TRBJ1-4, with D hard to call. Trimming took 0 bases from V and 5 from J, leaving 11 bases between them. This CDR3 spans 15 amino acids. Germline V gene sequence: CDR1 SGHRS, CDR2 YFSETQ. The CDR3 loop is CASSLEWPSNEKLFF. CDR3 coding DNA: TGCGCCAGCAGCTTGGAGTGGCCCTCGAATGAAAAACTGTTTTTT.

The V call is TRBV7-8, the J call TRBJ1-1; 7 bases align to TRBD1. CDR3 length equals 16 residues. The J segment lost 1 base and the V segment lost 5 bases, leaving 10 bases of the junction unmatched. Germline CDR1 SGHVS, CDR2 FQNEAQ. The CDR3 region is CASSTRQGVGNTEAFF. CDR3 sequence (DNA): TGTGCCAGCAGCACCAGACAGGGAGTAGGGAACACTGAAGCTTTCTTT.

The rearrangement links TRBV4-1 to TRBJ1-2; D gene uncertain. The length of the CDR3 is 14 residues. Trimming shortened V by 1 base and J by 4 bases, and 10 bases separated the two germline ends. In germline, CDR1 is MGHRA, CDR2 YSYEKL. The chain's CDR3 is CASSQALGFYGYTF. The CDR3 DNA sequence: TGCGCCAGCAGCCAAGCTCTGGGATTCTATGGCTACACCTTC.

The chain has TRBV5-4 and TRBJ1-2; no clear D. The CDR3 consists of 13 residues. Germline CDR1 and CDR2: SGHNT and YYREEE (reference sequence). V dropped 2 bases and J dropped 8 bases, with 13 bases sitting between them. The CDR3 loop is CASSFIEEDGYTF. CDR3 coding DNA: TGTGCCAGCAGCTTTATCGAGGAAGACGGCTACACCTTC.

The rearrangement links TRBV7-9 to TRBJ2-4; D might be TRBD1 (7 bases). V was trimmed by 5 bases and J by 9 bases, leaving 23 bases between them. CDR3 length equals 16 residues. The V gene's germline CDR1 is SEHNR and CDR2 FQNEAQ (reference sequence). The CDR3 DNA reads TGTGCCAGCAGCCCCCCCGGGTGGAGGCAGGGGGGCATTCAGTACTTC. Translating gives CASSPPGWRQGGIQYF.

This clone was observed once. The chain uses TRBV11-2 and TRBJ2-3, with TRBD2 matching over 7 bases. CDR3 size: 16 residues. V gave up 4 bases and J gave up 2 bases; unmatched junction bases: 9. Looked up from germline, CDR1 is SGHAT and CDR2 is FQNNGV. The CDR3 here is CASSSITSDYTDTQYF. The CDR3 DNA reads TGTGCCAGCAGCTCCATTACTAGCGACTACACAGATACGCAGTATTTT.

The chain is built from TRBV7-9 and TRBJ1-5; TRBD1 might be the D (5 bases). The V end lost 5 bases, the J end lost 5 bases, and 16 bases lay between the germline ends. In germline, CDR1 is SEHNR, CDR2 FQNEAQ (reference sequence). This CDR3 has 15 residues. In DNA form, the CDR3 reads TGTGCCAGCAGCCCCAACGGGGCACGGGATCAGCCCCAGCATTTT. Translated, it gives CASSPNGARDQPQHF.

V is TRBV2 and J is TRBJ2-2, with TRBD1 matching over 10 bases. V was clipped by 8 bases and J by 6 bases; unmatched bases: 18. The CDR3 extends over 18 amino acids. CDR1 is SNHLY and CDR2 is FYNNEI in the germline V gene. The CDR3 region is CASLGPGQGQFFAGELFF. The CDR3 nucleotides read TGTGCCAGCCTAGGCCCGGGACAGGGGCAATTTTTTGCCGGGGAGCTGTTTTTT.

The genes are TRBV9 and TRBJ2-5; D is undetermined. In germline, CDR1 is SGDLS, CDR2 YYNGEE. The CDR3 runs 13 residues. The V end lost 3 bases, the J end lost 0 bases, and 6 bases lay between the germline ends. The CDR3: CASSESNQETQYF. The CDR3 coding sequence is TGTGCCAGCAGCGAAAGTAACCAAGAGACCCAGTACTTC.

The chain joins TRBV27 to TRBJ2-1, with TRBD2 as a possible D gene (6 bases). Per the germline V gene, CDR1 is MNHEY and CDR2 is SMNVEV (reference sequence). This CDR3 is built from 14 residues. The germline V and J ends were trimmed by 5 bases and 6 bases, with 14 bases remaining between them. DNA for the CDR3: TGTGCCAGCAGTCCTTCCTGGGGGGTCAATGAGCAGTTCTTC. Protein sequence: CASSPSWGVNEQFF.

The genes are TRBV4-1 and TRBJ2-1; 14 bases fit TRBD2. Germline V gene sequence: CDR1 MGHRA, CDR2 YSYEKL. There are 20 residues in the CDR3. V was clipped by 0 bases and J by 3 bases; unmatched bases: 10. In nucleotides, the CDR3 is TGCGCCAGCAGCCAAGATGCGGGACTAGCGGGAGAAGGAAACTACAATGAGCAGTTCTTC. It yields the protein CASSQDAGLAGEGNYNEQFF.

The chain combines TRBV10-3 with TRBJ2-2; 15 bases fit TRBD2. Per the germline V gene, CDR1 is ENHRY and CDR2 is SYGVKD. The CDR3 runs 18 residues. V dropped 5 bases and J dropped 3; count of bases not matched to a gene: 7. The CDR3 DNA follows: TGTGCCATCAGTTCCGGGACTAGCGGGAGGTTAGACACCGGGGAGCTGTTTTTT. Its translation: CAISSGTSGRLDTGELFF.

The genes are TRBV9 and TRBJ2-2; no reliable D call. Germline V gene lookup returns CDR1 SGDLS and CDR2 YYNGEE. The CDR3 has 16 amino acids. Trimming took off 4 bases at V and 5 bases at J, with 18 bases between the two ends. The CDR3 protein is CASSPRTVKLTGELFF. The CDR3 DNA reads as TGTGCCAGCAGCCCACGGACGGTGAAACTAACCGGGGAGCTGTTTTTT. The full variable domain, its missing parts supplied by reference TRBV9 and TRBJ2-2, is DSGVTQTPKHLITATGQRVTLRCSPRSGDLSVYWYQQSLDQGLQFLIQYYNGEERAKGNILERFSAQQFPDLHSELNLSSLELGDSALYFCASSPRTVKLTGELFFGEGSRLTVL.

This rearrangement joins TRBV15 to TRBJ2-3; 8 nucleotides match TRBD2. The CDR3 covers 15 residues. With V trimmed by 9 bases and J by 4 bases, 12 bases remained unmatched. Germline V gives CDR1 LNHNV, CDR2 YYDKDF (reference sequence). The CDR3, as DNA: TGTGCCACGTCCGGGGGGGAGAGCGGTTCAGATACGCAGTATTTT. Its protein is CATSGGESGSDTQYF.